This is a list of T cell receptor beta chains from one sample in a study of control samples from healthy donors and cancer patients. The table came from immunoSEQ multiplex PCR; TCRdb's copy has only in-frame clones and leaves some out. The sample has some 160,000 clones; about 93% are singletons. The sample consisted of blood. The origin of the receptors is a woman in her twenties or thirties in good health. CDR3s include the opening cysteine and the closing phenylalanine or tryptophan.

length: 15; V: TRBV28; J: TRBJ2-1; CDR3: CASSLLSGVRDEQFF
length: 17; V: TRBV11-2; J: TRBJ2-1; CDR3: CASSWSAGSGRSNEQFF
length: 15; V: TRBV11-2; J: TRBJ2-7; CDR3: CASSWAGQGTYEQYF
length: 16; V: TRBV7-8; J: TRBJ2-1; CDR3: CASSPLSGRAYNEQFF
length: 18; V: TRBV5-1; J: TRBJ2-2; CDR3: CASSFPRGGGMNTGELFF
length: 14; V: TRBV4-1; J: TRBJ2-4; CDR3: CASSQGGAKNTQYF
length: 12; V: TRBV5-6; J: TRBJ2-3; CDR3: CASSLRTATQYF
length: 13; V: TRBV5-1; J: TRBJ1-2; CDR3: CASSGGTDYGYTF
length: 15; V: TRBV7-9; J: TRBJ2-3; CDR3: CASSLRQGVGGTQYF
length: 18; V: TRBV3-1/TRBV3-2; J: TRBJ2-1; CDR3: CASSQGSRGTGVRNEQFF
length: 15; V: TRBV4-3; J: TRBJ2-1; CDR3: CASSQTSGPPGEQFF
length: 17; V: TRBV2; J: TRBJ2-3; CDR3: CASRGLAGGPKGDTQYF
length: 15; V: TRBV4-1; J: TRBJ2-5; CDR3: CASSQGTGWSETQYF
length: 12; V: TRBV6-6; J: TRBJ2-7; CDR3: CAPLLPPYEQYF
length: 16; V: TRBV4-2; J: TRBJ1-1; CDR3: CASSQEARIRNTEAFF
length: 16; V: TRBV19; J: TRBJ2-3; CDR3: CASSTRLAGSTDTQYF
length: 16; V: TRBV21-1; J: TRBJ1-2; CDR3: CASSKRGTGELYGYTF
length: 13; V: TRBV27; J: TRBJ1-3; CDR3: CASSPFSGNTIYF
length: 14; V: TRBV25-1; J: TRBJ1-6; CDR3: CASSIGGWNSPLHF
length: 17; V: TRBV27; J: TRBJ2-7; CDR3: CASRGTARLAGTYEQYF
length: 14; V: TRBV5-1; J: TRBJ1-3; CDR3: CASSLEQFGNTIYF
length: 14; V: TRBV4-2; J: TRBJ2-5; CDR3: CASSQDLRVHGQYF
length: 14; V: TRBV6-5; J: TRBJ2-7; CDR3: CASSFSGSNHEQYF
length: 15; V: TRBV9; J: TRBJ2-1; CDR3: CASSRTEAQYNEQFF
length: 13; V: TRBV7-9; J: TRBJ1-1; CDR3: CASSLSGTDEAFF
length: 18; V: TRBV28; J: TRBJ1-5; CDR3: CASSLGTGVYHSNQPQHF
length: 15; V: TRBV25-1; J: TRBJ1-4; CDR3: CASSESTGSNEKLFF
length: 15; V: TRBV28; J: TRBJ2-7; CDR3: CASSLHLARGYEQYF
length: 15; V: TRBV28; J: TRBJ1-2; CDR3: CASKPLGDRYYGYTF
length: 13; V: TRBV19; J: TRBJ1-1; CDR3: CASSIGGNTEAFF
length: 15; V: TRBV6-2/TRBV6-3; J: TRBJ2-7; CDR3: CASSYQGGDDYEQYF
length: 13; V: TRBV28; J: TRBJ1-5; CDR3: CASTRPGFTAQHF
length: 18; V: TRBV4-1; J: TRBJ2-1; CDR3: CASSQGTSVPSSYNEQFF
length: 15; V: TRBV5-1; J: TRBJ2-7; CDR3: CASSLASGSTYEQYF
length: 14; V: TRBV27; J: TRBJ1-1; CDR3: CASSFSGANTEAFF
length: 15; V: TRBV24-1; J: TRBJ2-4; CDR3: CATSDYGTGENIQYF
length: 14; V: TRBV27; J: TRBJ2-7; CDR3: CASSPGVDSYEQYF
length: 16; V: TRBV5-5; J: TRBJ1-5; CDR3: CASSAGTDFSNQPQHF
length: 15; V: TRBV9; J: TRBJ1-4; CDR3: CASSLTGVPNEKLFF
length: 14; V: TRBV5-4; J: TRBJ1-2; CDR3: CASSLEGTVDGYTF
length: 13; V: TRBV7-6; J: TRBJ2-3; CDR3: CASSFVPTDTQYF
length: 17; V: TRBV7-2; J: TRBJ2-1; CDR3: CASSRLGLADFYNEQFF
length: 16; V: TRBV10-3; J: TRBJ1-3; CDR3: CAISESTGLSGNTIYF
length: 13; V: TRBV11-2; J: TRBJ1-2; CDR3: CASSRDRVYGYTF
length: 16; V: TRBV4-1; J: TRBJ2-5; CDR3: CASSQTGGGSQETQYF
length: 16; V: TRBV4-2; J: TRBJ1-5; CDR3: CASSQEDRGSNQPQHF
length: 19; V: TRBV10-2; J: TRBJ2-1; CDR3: CASSDPKGTSVSSYNEQFF
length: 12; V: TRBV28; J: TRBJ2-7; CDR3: CASSLWSGEQYF
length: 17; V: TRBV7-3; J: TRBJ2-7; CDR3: CASSPGSSGRTSYEQYF
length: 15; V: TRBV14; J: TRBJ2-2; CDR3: CASSQLGENTGELFF
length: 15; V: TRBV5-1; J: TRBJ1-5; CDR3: CASRPDVGGNQPQHF
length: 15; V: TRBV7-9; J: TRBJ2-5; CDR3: CASSPRTSDQETQYF